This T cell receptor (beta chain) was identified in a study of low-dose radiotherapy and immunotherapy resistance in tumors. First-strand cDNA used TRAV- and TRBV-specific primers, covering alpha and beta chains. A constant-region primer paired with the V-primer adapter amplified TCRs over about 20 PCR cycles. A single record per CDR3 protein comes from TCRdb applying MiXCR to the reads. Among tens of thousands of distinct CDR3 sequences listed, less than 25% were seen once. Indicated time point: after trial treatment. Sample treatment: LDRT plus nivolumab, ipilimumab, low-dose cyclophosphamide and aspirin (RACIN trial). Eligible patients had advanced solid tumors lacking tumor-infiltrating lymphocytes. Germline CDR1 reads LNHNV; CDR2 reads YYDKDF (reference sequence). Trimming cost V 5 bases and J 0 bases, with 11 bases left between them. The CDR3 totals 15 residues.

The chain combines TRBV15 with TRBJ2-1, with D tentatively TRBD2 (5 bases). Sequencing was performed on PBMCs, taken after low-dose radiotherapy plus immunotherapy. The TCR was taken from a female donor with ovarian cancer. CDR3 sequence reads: CATSAGGVSYNEQFF. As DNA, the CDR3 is TGTGCCACCAGCGCCGGAGGAGTCTCCTACAATGAGCAGTTCTTC.